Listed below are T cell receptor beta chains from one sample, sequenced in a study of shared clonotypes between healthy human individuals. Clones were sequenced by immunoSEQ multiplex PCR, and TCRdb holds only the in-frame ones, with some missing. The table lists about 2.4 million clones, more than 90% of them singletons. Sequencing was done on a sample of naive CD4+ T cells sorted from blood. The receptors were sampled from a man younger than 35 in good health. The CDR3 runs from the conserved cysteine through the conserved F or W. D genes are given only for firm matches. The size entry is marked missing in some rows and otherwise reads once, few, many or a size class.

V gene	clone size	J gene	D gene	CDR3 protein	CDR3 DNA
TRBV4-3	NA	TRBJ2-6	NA	CASSAATGNWANVLTF	TGCGCCAGCAGTGCGGCCACAGGTAATTGGGCCAACGTCCTGACTTTC
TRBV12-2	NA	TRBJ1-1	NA	CASRLGGGTEAFF	TGTGCAAGTCGCTTAGGCGGTGGCACTGAAGCTTTCTTT
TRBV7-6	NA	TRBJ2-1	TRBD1	CASSMGQTGEDEQFF	TGTGCCAGCAGCATGGGACAGACGGGTGAGGATGAGCAGTTCTTC
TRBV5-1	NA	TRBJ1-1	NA	CASSLNRANTEAFF	TGCGCCAGCAGCTTGAACAGGGCGAACACTGAAGCTTTCTTT
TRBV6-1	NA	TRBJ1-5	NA	CASNERQDQPQHF	TGTGCCAGCAACGAAAGACAGGATCAGCCCCAGCATTTT
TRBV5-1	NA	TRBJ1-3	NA	CASSLGGVGNTIYF	TGCGCCAGCAGCCTCGGAGGGGTTGGAAACACCATATATTTT
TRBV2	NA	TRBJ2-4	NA	CASSDRGGQNIQYF	TGTGCCAGCAGTGATAGGGGCGGCCAAAACATTCAGTACTTC
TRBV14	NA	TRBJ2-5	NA	CASSRGGQETQYF	TGTGCCAGCAGCCGGGGAGGCCAAGAGACCCAGTACTTC
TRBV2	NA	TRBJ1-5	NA	CASSEGHRDNQPQHF	TGTGCCAGCAGCGAAGGGCACCGAGACAATCAGCCCCAGCATTTT
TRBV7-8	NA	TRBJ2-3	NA	CASSPRLGNPDTQYF	TGTGCCAGCAGCCCTAGATTGGGAAATCCAGATACGCAGTATTTT
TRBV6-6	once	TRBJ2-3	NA	CASSYPAREGTDTQYF	TGTGCCAGCAGTTACCCTGCTAGGGAGGGCACAGATACGCAGTATTTT
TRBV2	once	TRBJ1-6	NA	CASSDRGGGHNSPLHF	TGTGCCAGCAGTGATAGGGGGGGAGGTCATAATTCACCCCTCCACTTT
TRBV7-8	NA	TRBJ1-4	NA	CASSPKFDREKLFF	TGTGCCAGCAGCCCTAAGTTTGACAGGGAAAAACTGTTTTTT
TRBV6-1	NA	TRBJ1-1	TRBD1	CASSAPDRGRIEAFF	TGTGCCAGCAGTGCCCCGGACAGGGGGCGAATCGAAGCTTTCTTT
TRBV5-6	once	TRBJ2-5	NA	CASSQSGQVSWETQYF	TGTGCCAGCAGCCAAAGTGGGCAGGTATCGTGGGAGACCCAGTACTTC
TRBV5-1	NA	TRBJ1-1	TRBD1	CASSPRDRGTMNTEAFF	TGCGCCAGCAGCCCCCGGGACAGGGGAACCATGAACACTGAAGCTTTCTTT
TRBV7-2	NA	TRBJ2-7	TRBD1	CASSFQTGGTSLYEQYF	TGTGCCAGCAGCTTCCAGACAGGGGGGACTTCTCTCTACGAGCAGTACTTC
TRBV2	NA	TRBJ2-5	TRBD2	CASSDGVSGPTQYF	TGTGCCAGCAGTGACGGGGTTAGCGGGCCTACCCAGTACTTC
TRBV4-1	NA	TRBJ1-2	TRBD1	CASSDRTGGGGYTF	TGCGCCAGCAGCGACCGCACAGGGGGCGGGGGCTACACCTTC
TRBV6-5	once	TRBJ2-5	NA	CASGSSAETQYF	TGTGCCAGCGGATCGAGTGCGGAGACCCAGTACTTC
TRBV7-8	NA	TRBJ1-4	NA	CASSLGGGNEKLFF	TGTGCCAGCAGCTTAGGAGGTGGGAATGAAAAACTGTTTTTT
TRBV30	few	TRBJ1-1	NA	CAWSLRRSEAFF	TGTGCCTGGAGTCTCCGTCGTTCTGAAGCTTTCTTT
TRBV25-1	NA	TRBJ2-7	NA	CASSRAGAYEQYF	TGTGCCAGCAGTCGGGCCGGGGCCTACGAGCAGTACTTC
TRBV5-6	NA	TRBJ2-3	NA	CASSLGQRSDTQYF	TGTGCCAGCAGCTTGGGACAGAGGTCAGATACGCAGTATTTT
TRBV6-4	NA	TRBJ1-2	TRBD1	CASREDRNGYTF	TGTGCCAGCAGGGAGGACAGGAACGGCTACACCTTC
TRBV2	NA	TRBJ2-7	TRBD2	CASSPTSALSYEQYF	TGTGCCAGCAGTCCCACTAGCGCGCTTTCGTACGAGCAGTACTTC
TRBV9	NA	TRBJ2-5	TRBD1	CASSGTGLGQETQYF	TGTGCCAGCAGCGGGACAGGCTTGGGCCAAGAGACCCAGTACTTC
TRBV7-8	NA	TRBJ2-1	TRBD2	CASSPAGVTYNEQFF	TGTGCCAGCAGCCCAGCGGGAGTAACCTACAATGAGCAGTTCTTC
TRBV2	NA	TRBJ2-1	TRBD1	CASSESGGSYNEQFF	TGTGCCAGCAGTGAATCAGGGGGCTCCTACAATGAGCAGTTCTTC
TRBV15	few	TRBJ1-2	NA	CATRTTGNNYGYTF	TGTGCCACCAGAACGACAGGCAACAACTATGGCTACACCTTC
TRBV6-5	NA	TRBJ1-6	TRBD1	CASSEVQGAGSPLHF	TGTGCCAGCAGCGAGGTGCAGGGGGCTGGATCACCCCTCCACTTT
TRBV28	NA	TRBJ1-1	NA	CASSRGTTGNTEAFF	TGTGCCAGCAGCCGGGGGACGACAGGGAACACTGAAGCTTTCTTT